This T cell receptor (beta chain) came from a study of blood T cell repertoires in COVID-19. Study-wide context: The samples span acute and convalescent COVID-19 from the United States, Italy and Spain. T cells, B-cell-depleted T cells, or PBMCs provided the cDNA or gDNA that served as material.

Original processing methods: For nucleated cells, counts were estimated from reference gene primer amplification. Profiled with immunoSEQ multiplex PCR; TCRdb holds only in-frame clones, not every one. That table supplies the V and J calls and clone size; D and trimming were determined from the DNA. The table records 160,000 or so clones, approximately 92% of them present only once. The CDR3 covers 16 residues. In germline, CDR1 is SGHTS, CDR2 YDEGEE. V lost 0 bases to trimming and J lost 7 bases; unmatched junction nucleotides: 10. The rearrangement joins TRBV5-8 to TRBJ2-4, with 7 positions matching TRBD1. The source is a woman between 35 and 50 years old with acute or convalescent COVID-19. The sequenced sample was peripheral blood. In DNA, the CDR3 is TGTGCCAGCAGCTTGGACGGAAAACAGGGGCGTAACATTCAGTACTTC. Encoded protein: CASSLDGKQGRNIQYF.